What follows are 20 T cell receptor beta chains derived from one specimen sequenced in a study of T cell responses to AZD1222 COVID-19 vaccine. Generated by immunoSEQ multiplex PCR, the TCRdb table keeps only in-frame clones and is missing some. The profile shows approximately 160,000 clones, around 88% of them singletons. The sample in question was peripheral blood, obtained on day 0 of AZD1222 vaccination. These TCRs come from an adult in good health.

This chain joins TRBV6-2 or TRBV6-3 and TRBJ2-2; 14 nucleotides match TRBD2. Germline-derived CDR1 and CDR2 are MNHEY and SVGEGT. This CDR3 comprises 16 residues. J was trimmed by 5 bases and V by 4 bases; bases with no gene match: 3. As DNA, the CDR3 is TGTGCCAGCAGTTCTGGGACTAGCGGGAGAACCGGGGAGCTGTTTTTT. Its translation: CASSSGTSGRTGELFF.

This rearrangement joins TRBV4-2 to TRBJ2-1; 7 positions agree with TRBD2. Germline V lookup: CDR1 LGHNA, CDR2 YNFKEQ. V dropped 0 bases and J dropped 0; count of bases not matched to a gene: 8. The CDR3 has 18 residues. CDR3 loop: CASSQDSLAESSYNEQFF. The CDR3 nucleotides read TGTGCCAGCAGCCAAGATTCCCTAGCGGAAAGCTCCTACAATGAGCAGTTCTTC.

The chain has TRBV7-2 and TRBJ2-3, with 11 nucleotides matching TRBD2. CDR1 SGHTA and CDR2 FQGNSA come from the germline V gene. CDR3 length: 15 amino acids. With 5 bases clipped from V and 2 bases from J, the junction kept 3 bases outside the gene matches. The CDR3: CASSISGRATDTQYF. DNA of the CDR3: TGTGCCAGCAGCATTAGCGGGAGGGCCACAGATACGCAGTATTTT. Full variable domain (rest looked up from reference TRBV7-2 and TRBJ2-3): GAGVSQSPSNKVTEKGKDVELRCDPISGHTALYWYRQSLGQGLEFLIYFQGNSAPDKSGLPSDRFSAERTGGSVSTLTIQRTQQEDSAVYLCASSISGRATDTQYFGPGTRLTVL.

The gene calls are TRBV5-4 and TRBJ1-5; D not certain. Germline V gene sequence: CDR1 SGHNT, CDR2 YYREEE (reference sequence). V gave up 4 bases and J gave up 7 bases, with 12 bases separating them. This CDR3 spans 13 amino acids. This CDR3 reads CASSLTPGQPQHF. As DNA, the CDR3 is TGTGCCAGCAGCCTCACCCCGGGGCAGCCCCAGCATTTT.

Here the CDR3 DNA reads TGTGCCAGCAGCTTAGTTTCGGGGCCCCAGCATTTT. It encodes CASSLVSGPQHF. V usage is TRBV7-9 and J usage is TRBJ1-5; no reliable D call. V was trimmed by 1 base and J by 9 bases, leaving 7 bases between them. In germline, CDR1 is SEHNR, CDR2 FQNEAQ (reference sequence). CDR3 length: 12 amino acids.

The chain employs TRBV28 and TRBJ1-6; D might be TRBD1 (5 bases). The CDR3 has 14 residues. The V gene lost 2 bases and the J gene lost 8 bases, with 10 bases spanning the gap. Germline V gene lookup returns CDR1 MDHEN and CDR2 SYDVKM. The CDR3: CASSLIQVYSPLHF. The DNA for the CDR3 is TGTGCCAGCAGTTTAATACAGGTCTATTCACCCCTCCACTTT. The variable domain in full, completed from reference TRBV28 and TRBJ1-6, reads DVKVTQSSRYLVKRTGEKVFLECVQDMDHENMFWYRQDPGLGLRLIYFSYDVKMKEKGDIPEGYSVSREKKERFSLILESASTNQTSMYLCASSLIQVYSPLHFGNGTRLTVT.

A single count supports this clone. The chain couples TRBV19 to TRBJ2-5; TRBD2 matches at 8 bases. Germline CDR1 and CDR2: LNHDA and SQIVND (reference sequence). There are 14 residues in the CDR3. V lost 5 bases to trimming and J lost 5 bases; unmatched junction nucleotides: 7. CDR3 sequence reads: CASSPYGLAETQYF. The CDR3 nucleotides are TGTGCCAGTAGTCCCTATGGACTAGCTGAGACCCAGTACTTC.

The rearrangement joins TRBV14 to TRBJ1-6; D might be TRBD1 (5 bases). Trimming took 2 bases from V and 9 from J, leaving 17 bases between them. The CDR3 runs to 16 residues. The V gene's germline CDR1 is SGHDN and CDR2 FVKESK. The CDR3 DNA reads TGTGCCAGCAGCCAAAGGGACCCCTCAGTGGGTTCACCCCTCCACTTT. This sequence encodes CASSQRDPSVGSPLHF.

The V and J genes are TRBV4-1 and TRBJ2-7; 8 nucleotides line up with TRBD1. Germline assignment: CDR1 MGHRA and CDR2 YSYEKL. V trimming: 5 bases; J trimming: 6 bases; junction bases outside the gene matches: 3. The CDR3 is 12 residues long. The CDR3, as DNA: TGCGCCAGCAGCTTCGACAGGGGCGAGCAGTACTTC. Protein sequence: CASSFDRGEQYF.

The chain recombines TRBV19 with TRBJ1-2, with 8 bases that match TRBD1. Trimming at V came to 9 bases and at J to 4 bases, leaving 7 bases not matched to a gene. CDR1 is LNHDA and CDR2 is SQIVND in the germline V gene (reference sequence). CDR3 length: 13 residues. The CDR3 here is CASRDRILYGYTF. The CDR3 nucleotides read TGTGCCAGCCGGGACAGGATACTCTATGGCTACACCTTC.

This CDR3 reads CASSLGYEQYF. DNA for the CDR3: TGTGCCAGCAGCTTGGGCTACGAGCAGTACTTC. This chain uses TRBV5-4 with TRBJ2-7; D is uncertain. The CDR3 is 11 amino acids. The V gene lost 0 bases and the J gene lost 3 bases, with 1 base spanning the gap. Germline V lookup: CDR1 SGHNT, CDR2 YYREEE (reference sequence). The full variable domain, in which reference TRBV5-4 and TRBJ2-7 provide the parts outside the CDR3, is ETGVTQSPTHLIKTRGQQVTLRCSSQSGHNTVSWYQQALGQGPQFIFQYYREEENGRGNFPPRFSGLQFPNYSSELNVNALELDDSALYLCASSLGYEQYFGPGTRLTVT.

The rearrangement uses TRBV27 and TRBJ2-2, with 11 bases lining up with TRBD2. V lost 4 bases to trimming and J lost 4 bases; unmatched junction nucleotides: 5. There are 16 residues in the CDR3. Germline assignment: CDR1 MNHEY and CDR2 SMNVEV (reference sequence). Here the CDR3 reads CASSSSTSGVTGELFF. DNA for the CDR3: TGTGCCAGCAGTTCCTCGACTAGCGGGGTCACCGGGGAGCTGTTTTTT.

The chain has TRBV28 and TRBJ2-7; D might be TRBD2 (5 bases). Trimming shortened V by 7 bases and J by 0 bases, and 13 bases separated the two germline ends. The CDR3 length is 14 residues. The germline V gene has CDR1 MDHEN and CDR2 SYDVKM. The CDR3 here is CASTMTGSSYEQYF. The CDR3 DNA follows: TGTGCCAGCACCATGACGGGGAGCTCCTACGAGCAGTACTTC.

This chain connects TRBV29-1 to TRBJ2-6, with D unclear. The CDR3 has 12 residues. The V end lost 5 bases, the J end lost 1 base, and 3 bases lay between the germline ends. Germline CDR1 SQVTM, CDR2 ANQGSEA. CDR3 sequence: CSVMSGANVLTF. The CDR3 bases are TGCAGCGTTATGTCTGGGGCCAACGTCCTGACTTTC. Supplemented by reference TRBV29-1 and TRBJ2-6, the full variable domain reads SAVISQKPSRDICQRGTSLTIQCQVDSQVTMMFWYRQQPGQSLTLIATANQGSEATYESGFVIDKFPISRPNLTFSTLTVSNMSPEDSSIYLCSVMSGANVLTFGAGSRLTVL.

The V gene is TRBV11-2, the J gene TRBJ1-2; D possibly corresponds to TRBD1 (5 bases). Germline-derived CDR1 and CDR2 are SGHAT and FQNNGV. The CDR3 covers 12 residues. Trimming pared 3 bases from V and 6 bases from J, leaving 8 bases between. The CDR3 sequence: CASSFRVDGYTF. Written as DNA, the CDR3 is TGTGCCAGCAGCTTCAGGGTGGATGGCTACACCTTC. The variable domain in full, with the rest retrieved from reference TRBV11-2 and TRBJ1-2, is EAGVAQSPRYKIIEKRQSVAFWCNPISGHATLYWYQQILGQGPKLLIQFQNNGVVDDSQLPKDRFSAERLKGVDSTLKIQPAKLEDSAVYLCASSFRVDGYTFGSGTRLTVV.

As DNA, the CDR3 is TGTGCCAGCAGGTTGACATGGAACTCTGGAAACACCATATATTTT. Amino acid sequence: CASRLTWNSGNTIYF. This chain links TRBV6-5 with TRBJ1-3; D gene unclear. Trimming took 6 bases from V and 0 from J, leaving 12 bases between them. Germline CDR1 reads MNHEY; CDR2 reads SVGAGI. The CDR3 contains 15 residues.

The chain recombines TRBV23-1 with TRBJ1-3, with D uncertain. TRBV23-1 is given ORF status, its function remaining uncertain. The V end was cut by 0 bases, the J end by 6 bases, with 6 bases between. The CDR3 length is 13 residues. CDR3 in DNA: TGCGCCAGCAGTCAATCGACCCTAAACACCATATATTTT. It encodes CASSQSTLNTIYF.

The V call is TRBV9, the J call TRBJ1-2; TRBD1 is a possible D gene (6 bases). CDR3 length equals 15 residues. Germline CDR1 reads SGDLS; CDR2 reads YYNGEE. V lost 3 bases to trimming and J lost 5 bases, with 17 bases between them. The CDR3 DNA is TGTGCCAGCAGCGGACCCTACGCTACAGGGTATGGCTACACCTTC. It is translated as CASSGPYATGYGYTF.

The chain recombines TRBV7-6 with TRBJ2-1, with D tentatively TRBD1 (6 bases). V was trimmed by 5 bases and J by 0 bases, leaving 14 bases between them. CDR3 length equals 16 residues. The germline gives CDR1 SGHVS, CDR2 FNYEAQ. CDR3 nucleotide sequence: TGTGCCAGCAGCAGCAGGGGTTCAGGCTCCTACAATGAGCAGTTCTTC. This translates into CASSSRGSGSYNEQFF. The full variable domain, completed using reference TRBV7-6 and TRBJ2-1, is GAGVSQSPRYKVTKRGQDVALRCDPISGHVSLYWYRQALGQGPEFLTYFNYEAQQDKSGLPNDRFSAERPEGSISTLTIQRTEQRDSAMYRCASSSRGSGSYNEQFFGPGTRLTVL.

This clone was detected only once. The V gene is TRBV11-3, the J gene TRBJ2-1; perhaps TRBD2 as D (6 bases). The V end lost 3 bases, the J end lost 0 bases, and 12 bases lay between the germline ends. In germline, CDR1 is SGHNT, CDR2 YENEEA. The CDR3 extends over 16 amino acids. The CDR3 DNA sequence: TGTGCCAGCAGCTTCACGGGACTTAGCTCCTACAATGAGCAGTTCTTC. It codes for CASSFTGLSSYNEQFF. The whole variable domain, remainder taken from reference TRBV11-3 and TRBJ2-1, is EAGVVQSPRYKIIEKKQPVAFWCNPISGHNTLYWYLQNLGQGPELLIRYENEEAVDDSQLPKDRFSAERLKGVDSTLKIQPAELGDSAVYLCASSFTGLSSYNEQFFGPGTRLTVL.